This T cell receptor beta chain appears in the sequencing data of a study of graft-versus-host responses after intestinal transplantation. Across the whole study: Recipients had multivisceral, liver-intestinal, or isolated intestinal transplants.

By share, this clone ranks as medium-sized. The antigen remains unidentified. Study outcomes and limitations: Peak circulating GvH clone levels tracked with early post-transplant HvG declines. Recipient marrow held GvH clones, some first seen in ileum or blood. Allograft clonal ratios (graft-versus-host to host-versus-graft) were high in patients who had graft-donor T cell macrochimerism.

Intraepithelial plus lamina propria lymphocytes were released by processing graft tissue. Profiled with immunoSEQ multiplex PCR; TCRdb holds only in-frame clones, not every one. Of 11,000 to 15,000 clones listed, about 67% were seen once; the top ten hold around 6.8%. Looked up from germline, CDR1 is MGHRA and CDR2 is YSYEKL. Germline trimming cut 1 base from V and 2 bases from J; bases unmatched to any gene: 5. The CDR3 has 16 amino acids. The receptor was derived from a human patient who received an intestinal transplant, so some T cells may come from the graft donor. Sequenced material: ileum tissue, taken 16 days after intestinal transplant. The chain combines TRBV4-1 with TRBJ2-3, with 8 bases identical to TRBD2. The CDR3 reads CASSQAAGGLTDTQYF. The CDR3 DNA reads TGCGCCAGCAGCCAAGCGGCGGGGGGCCTCACAGATACGCAGTATTTT.